This record covers a single T cell receptor beta chain. Its antigen remains undetermined. Base qualities are not at hand, and no much larger clone is one base apart. The data belong to a study of CD8 T cells in ankylosing spondylitis (dated by TCRdb to between 2016 and 2019). The study in broad terms: T cell receptor beta repertoires were profiled in healthy donors and ankylosing spondylitis patients so that disease-linked TCR variants could be found. The whole study cohort included 108 healthy donors and 20 to 25 ankylosing spondylitis patients. Peripheral blood was sampled, and synovial fluid was also collected from ankylosing spondylitis patients.

Synovial fluid samples and blood samples obtained from the same ankylosing spondylitis patients were matched. The germline V gene gives CDR1 as SGHAT and CDR2 as FQNNGV. The CDR3, cysteine through phenylalanine, is 18 amino acids long. Solely the CDR3 DNA is kept, with 54 bases framed from the first base. V is pared back by 4 bases and J by 0 bases, with 22 bases lying between the germline termini. The sample was run on an Illumina HiSeq 2500. TCR beta libraries were prepared by quantitative 5'-RACE with molecular barcodes. The study's processing was this. To identify disease-linked TCR variants, a new computational method was used, one built on a probabilistic model of VDJ rearrangement. TCRdb reanalyzed the raw reads on its own, using fastp at Q25 for trimming and MiXCR for clone calling, and kept in-frame beta chains. Records with the same CDR3 protein are collapsed into one entry carrying the most frequent genes and DNA. The V and J calls and clone size are TCRdb's, not the authors'. The sample table shows some 140,000 distinct CDR3 sequences, and roughly 8.4% are seen once. Approximately 6.8% of the sample is in the top ten clones.

What the work shows at the level of the full study, not this receptor alone: Some of the motif variants had been reported before in the synovial fluid and blood of reactive arthritis patients, a finding that suggests common disease-initiation mechanisms. The disease-linked clones showed a CD8+ phenotype and occurred at relatively low frequencies in peripheral blood. Significant enrichment of the disease-linked clones was reported in matched synovial fluid samples from ankylosing spondylitis patients. A TCR beta motif made up of several highly homologous amino acid variants appeared to be characteristic of blood from ankylosing spondylitis patients.

The chain was built from TRBV11-2 and TRBJ2-7; there is no confident call for the D gene. The sequenced sample consisted of synovial fluid, either unsorted or a sorted T cell fraction (not recorded which). The sequence was obtained from a male donor with ankylosing spondylitis. The CDR3 region: CASSSFPNGGVGSYEQYF. The DNA sequence is as follows: TGTGCCAGCAGCTCCTTTCCTAATGGTGGGGTAGGCTCCTACGAGCAGTACTTC.